This T cell receptor beta chain is from a study of cytomegalovirus exposure and HLA in healthy donors. With 60 Vbeta and 13 Jbeta primers, the PCR was carried out. Repertoires were generated with immunoSEQ multiplex PCR, while TCRdb's copy carries only in-frame clones and drops some. The sample contains approximately 170,000 clones, approximately 81% of which appear only once. The sample taken for sequencing was PBMCs. This TCR was sampled from a boy aged 2 to 10 in good health and CMV-seronegative.

The CDR3 nucleotides read TGTGCCAGCAGTTCCACAGCCCAGACTGAAGCTTTCTTT. Its translation: CASSSTAQTEAFF. This chain connects TRBV6-6 to TRBJ1-1; D gene ambiguous. The CDR3 extends over 13 amino acids. Deletions cut 4 bases from V and 5 bases from J, with 11 bases between. Per the germline V gene, CDR1 is MNHNY and CDR2 is SVGAGI (reference sequence).